This T cell receptor (beta chain) is drawn from a study of response to subunit inactivated influenza vaccine. Findings and limits, study-wide: It was suggested by the authors that few new T cells are recruited by each seasonal influenza vaccination.

Note on this clonotype: Its target is not known.

TCRdb passed the RT-PCR reads through MiXCR, listing each CDR3 protein once. Seen here are around 490,000 distinct CDR3 sequences, around 8% observed once, and the top ten hold 10% to 15%. The sequence was obtained from a man between 45 and 75 years old who received an inactivated influenza vaccine. The starting material was PBMCs from blood, obtained 23 to 25 months after vaccination.

As DNA, the CDR3 is TGTGCCAGCCATTTTTCAGGGGACACTGAAGCTTTCTTT. Protein sequence: CASHFSGDTEAFF. The chain couples TRBV6-2 or TRBV6-3 to TRBJ1-1, with D perhaps TRBD1 (6 bases). V was pared by 8 bases and J by 3 bases, with 13 bases between. This CDR3 has 13 residues. Germline V gene data show CDR1 as MNHEY and CDR2 as SVGEGT.